These 26 T cell receptor beta chains originate from one sample sequenced in a study of OX40 agonist ivuxolimab in advanced cancers. Receptor amplification or capture employed the immunoSEQ multiplex PCR assay. The immuneACCESS repertoire file appears here via TCRdb, limited to in-frame rearrangements. These files lack a portion of the clones; in checked studies, under half of the deficit traces to unresolved V genes, and the cause of the others is not known. The sample includes under 50,000 clones, with just over 85% observed a single time. Of the sample, 3.4% is held by the ten largest clones. The starting material was CD4+ or CD8+ T cells sorted from blood, obtained in a trial of the OX40 agonist ivuxolimab. Every receptor here comes from an adult with an advanced solid tumor such as melanoma, head and neck, liver or kidney cancer.

The V call is TRBV11-1, the J call TRBJ2-7, with a possible D match to TRBD1 (6 bases). Trimming took 3 bases from V and 0 from J, leaving 12 bases between them. Germline CDR1 SGHAT, CDR2 FQDESV (reference sequence). The CDR3 is 15 amino acids. The CDR3 region has the DNA TGTGCCAGCAGCTTGGTTCAGGGGACCTCCTACGAGCAGTACTTC. Its protein is CASSLVQGTSYEQYF.

The CDR3 coding sequence is TGTGCCAGCAGTGAAGCGCTTGCAGGGGCCGCGGGTAATGGCTACACCTTC. Translated: CASSEALAGAAGNGYTF. This chain joins TRBV6-1 and TRBJ1-2; TRBD1 is a possible D gene (6 bases). The CDR3 runs to 17 residues. Trimming pared 0 bases from V and 6 bases from J, leaving 20 bases between. The germline CDR1 and CDR2 sequences are MNHNS and SASEGT.

The count of this clone is one. This sequence joins TRBV9 and TRBJ2-3, with a weak D call TRBD2 (6 bases). The CDR3 consists of 17 residues. Germline V gene lookup returns CDR1 SGDLS and CDR2 YYNGEE. The ends were cut back, 2 bases at V and 3 bases at J, with 19 bases in the middle. CDR3 coding DNA: TGTGCCAGCAGCGTTACCGGGACTCGGAGAATTACAGATACGCAGTATTTT. It yields the protein CASSVTGTRRITDTQYF.

This chain uses TRBV6-1 with TRBJ2-3; 8 nucleotides line up with TRBD1. The J segment lost 6 bases and the V segment lost 4 bases, leaving 6 bases of the junction unmatched. In germline, CDR1 is MNHNS, CDR2 SASEGT. The CDR3 contains 14 residues. The CDR3, as DNA: TGTGCCAGCAGTGGACAGGGGCAAAAGGATACGCAGTATTTT. Its protein is CASSGQGQKDTQYF.

CDR3 amino acids: CASSVRENTGELFF. DNA of the CDR3: TGTGCCAGCAGTGTCAGGGAGAACACCGGGGAGCTGTTTTTT. The chain combines TRBV2 with TRBJ2-2; weak D call: TRBD1 (5 bases). V dropped 4 bases and J dropped 1 base, with 7 bases sitting between them. The CDR3 length is 14 residues. Germline values: CDR1 SNHLY, CDR2 FYNNEI.

This chain uses TRBV7-9 with TRBJ2-7; D may be TRBD1 (5 bases). The germline CDR1 and CDR2 sequences are SEHNR and FQNEAQ (reference sequence). Trimming left V 5 bases short and J 3 bases short, with 17 bases between. The CDR3 covers 15 residues. The CDR3 reads CASSPKGGQHYEQYF. The CDR3 DNA is TGTGCCAGCAGCCCGAAAGGCGGACAACACTACGAGCAGTACTTC.

The chain carries TRBV23-1 and TRBJ2-1; tentative D call: TRBD1 (6 bases). TRBV23-1 is filed as an ORF, its function uncertain. The CDR3 sequence is 14 residues long. V was pared by 10 bases and J by 3 bases, with 16 bases between. This CDR3 reads CANKEGVYYNEQFF. The CDR3 DNA reads as TGCGCCAACAAAGAGGGGGTTTACTACAATGAGCAGTTCTTC.

The gene calls are TRBV7-2 and TRBJ2-6; D gene ambiguous. Trimming pared 1 base from V and 2 bases from J, leaving 6 bases between. The CDR3 is 15 amino acids. In germline, CDR1 is SGHTA, CDR2 FQGNSA. CDR3 DNA: TGTGCCAGCAGCTTAGGTAGCACTGGGGCCAACGTCCTGACTTTC. Its protein is CASSLGSTGANVLTF.

The J gene is TRBJ2-2, the V gene TRBV6-5; 11 bases are shared with TRBD2. The germline CDR1 and CDR2 sequences are MNHEY and SVGAGI. The V segment lost 6 bases and the J segment 6 bases; nucleotides outside the gene matches: 3. There are 14 residues in the CDR3. The CDR3 spells CASRPSGGSGELFF. CDR3 sequence (DNA): TGTGCCAGCAGGCCTAGCGGGGGGTCCGGGGAGCTGTTTTTT.

In nucleotides, the CDR3 is TGTGCCAGCAGCGCCTTGGGACTCAGCACAGATACGCAGTATTTT. Protein sequence: CASSALGLSTDTQYF. The chain is built from TRBV9 and TRBJ2-3, with D perhaps TRBD2 (6 bases). Germline V gene lookup returns CDR1 SGDLS and CDR2 YYNGEE. The CDR3 is 15 residues long. Trimming removed 3 bases from V and 0 bases from J, with 11 bases in between.

The CDR3 sequence is CASSKTQADTQYF. For the CDR3, the DNA is TGTGCCAGCAGCAAAACGCAGGCAGATACGCAGTATTTT. The rearrangement uses TRBV7-3 and TRBJ2-3; D uncertain. Trimming stripped 5 bases from V and 4 bases from J, with 10 bases between. Germline CDR1 and CDR2: SGHTA and FQGTGA. CDR3 length: 13 residues.

This chain connects TRBV2 to TRBJ1-1, with TRBD1 identical over 7 bases. Germline V CDR1 and CDR2: SNHLY, FYNNEI. The CDR3 loop spans 13 amino acids. Trimming took 7 bases from V and 1 from J; bases not matched to a gene: 3. The CDR3 bases are TGTGCCAGCAACAGGGGATCGAACACTGAAGCTTTCTTT. Protein: CASNRGSNTEAFF.

The gene calls are TRBV27 and TRBJ1-4, with D perhaps TRBD1 (6 bases). V lost 2 bases and J 8 bases, leaving 9 bases between the germline ends. Germline assignment: CDR1 MNHEY and CDR2 SMNVEV (reference sequence). The CDR3 has 13 amino acids. The CDR3 protein is CASSLTGKEKLFF. The CDR3 DNA sequence: TGTGCCAGCAGTTTAACAGGGAAAGAAAAACTGTTTTTT.

The chain links TRBV11-2 to TRBJ2-2, with D uncertain. V was pared by 5 bases and J by 4 bases, with 17 bases between. The CDR3 is made up of 16 amino acids. Germline V CDR1 and CDR2: SGHAT, FQNNGV. The CDR3 loop reads CASSRISSAGTGELFF. The CDR3 bases are TGTGCCAGCAGCCGCATTTCCTCGGCTGGCACCGGGGAGCTGTTTTTT.

This chain connects TRBV7-9 to TRBJ2-1, with 7 bases matching TRBD2. This CDR3 region has 14 residues. The germline V gene has CDR1 SEHNR and CDR2 FQNEAQ (reference sequence). The V segment lost 7 bases and the J segment 7 bases; nucleotides outside the gene matches: 10. In DNA form, the CDR3 reads TGTGCCAGCATAAGCGGGGCTAGCACGAATGAGCAGTTCTTC. Translation gives CASISGASTNEQFF.

This clone has just one count. The V gene is TRBV5-4, the J gene TRBJ2-6; 10 positions agree with TRBD1. The CDR3 has 20 amino acids. J was trimmed by 4 bases and V by 4 bases; bases with no gene match: 17. CDR1 and CDR2 from the germline V gene are SGHNT and YYREEE (reference sequence). The CDR3 reads CASSRRPTGGYARGANVLTF. DNA for the CDR3: TGTGCCAGCAGCCGCCGACCGACAGGGGGCTACGCGCGAGGGGCCAACGTCCTGACTTTC.

CDR3 in amino acids: CASRPTGMNTEAFF. In DNA, the CDR3 is TGTGCCAGCAGACCGACAGGGATGAACACTGAAGCTTTCTTT. V and J are TRBV2 and TRBJ1-1; 7 bases agree with TRBD1. Germline trimming cut 6 bases from V and 0 bases from J; bases unmatched to any gene: 4. This CDR3 has 14 amino acids. Germline lookup yields CDR1 SNHLY and CDR2 FYNNEI.

The V call is TRBV7-2, the J call TRBJ1-5; 7 bases map to TRBD1. This CDR3 spans 15 amino acids. J was trimmed by 4 bases and V by 5 bases; bases with no gene match: 8. In germline, CDR1 is SGHTA, CDR2 FQGNSA. The CDR3 loop is CASSPGQTKNQPQHF. The CDR3 coding sequence is TGTGCCAGCAGCCCGGGACAGACTAAAAATCAGCCCCAGCATTTT.

The rearrangement joins TRBV6-5 to TRBJ1-3; D not certain. V was trimmed by 2 bases and J by 7 bases, leaving 3 bases between them. Germline lookup yields CDR1 MNHEY and CDR2 SVGAGI. CDR3 length: 11 amino acids. CDR3 loop: CASSYRNTIYF. The CDR3 DNA reads TGTGCCAGCAGTTACAGGAACACCATATATTTT.

In its sample, this clone was seen a few times. The gene calls are TRBV7-2 and TRBJ2-7, with a weak D call TRBD1 (6 bases). V was cut by 1 base and J by 0 bases, with 10 bases left in between. Germline-derived CDR1 and CDR2 are SGHTA and FQGNSA. CDR3 length: 15 amino acids. CDR3 nucleotide sequence: TGTGCCAGCAGCTTAGTACAGGGAAACTCCTACGAGCAGTACTTC. Protein sequence: CASSLVQGNSYEQYF.

The V and J genes are TRBV2 and TRBJ1-6, with 9 positions matching TRBD1. The germline CDR1 and CDR2 sequences are SNHLY and FYNNEI. The CDR3 runs to 14 residues. Losses at the gene ends were 6 bases for V and 10 bases for J; bases not matched to a gene: 7. CDR3 coding DNA: TGTGCCAGCAGCGCGGGGACAGGGCAATCACCCCTCCACTTT. Its protein is CASSAGTGQSPLHF.

The CDR3 here is CASSEVGQGEQFF. CDR3 nucleotides: TGTGCCAGCAGTGAAGTGGGGCAAGGTGAGCAGTTCTTC. The chain is built from TRBV2 and TRBJ2-1; D might be TRBD1 (5 bases). The CDR3 length is 13 residues. V lost 1 base and J lost 9, with 10 bases in between. Germline loops: CDR1 SNHLY, CDR2 FYNNEI. Variable domain in full (rest from reference TRBV2 and TRBJ2-1): EPEVTQTPSHQVTQMGQEVILRCVPISNHLYFYWYRQILGQKVEFLVSFYNNEISEKSEIFDDQFSVERPDGSNFTLKIRSTKLEDSAMYFCASSEVGQGEQFFGPGTRLTVL.

This clone was recorded only once. The rearrangement links TRBV19 to TRBJ2-2; no reliable D call. The CDR3 consists of 13 residues. CDR1 is LNHDA, CDR2 SQIVND, per germline (reference sequence). V lost 0 bases and J 6 bases, leaving 5 bases between the germline ends. CDR3 nucleotides: TGTGCCAGTAGTATAGATCCTCCCGGGGAGCTGTTTTTT. Its translation is CASSIDPPGELFF.

This chain connects TRBV5-4 to TRBJ1-4; unclear D gene. V shed 3 bases and J shed 8 bases, with 14 bases lying between them. The CDR3 contains 14 residues. Germline lookup yields CDR1 SGHNT and CDR2 YYREEE (reference sequence). CDR3 amino acids: CASSSQGSSEKLFF. CDR3 nucleotide sequence: TGTGCCAGCAGCTCACAAGGCAGCAGCGAAAAACTGTTTTTT.

V is TRBV5-1 and J is TRBJ2-3, with D unresolved. CDR1 and CDR2 from the germline V gene are SGHRS and YFSETQ. The CDR3 extends over 15 amino acids. Trimming removed 2 bases from V and 0 bases from J, with 10 bases in between. The CDR3 DNA sequence: TGCGCCAGCAGCTTAATGACCTCTAGCACAGATACGCAGTATTTT. Translation gives CASSLMTSSTDTQYF.

The gene calls are TRBV19 and TRBJ2-7; D is perhaps TRBD1 (5 bases). V lost 10 bases, J lost 2 bases, and 18 bases lay in between. CDR3 size: 14 residues. CDR1 LNHDA and CDR2 SQIVND come from the germline V gene (reference sequence). As DNA, the CDR3 is TGTGCCACAGATTCAGGGTACCCTACCTACGAGCAGTACTTC. This translates into CATDSGYPTYEQYF.